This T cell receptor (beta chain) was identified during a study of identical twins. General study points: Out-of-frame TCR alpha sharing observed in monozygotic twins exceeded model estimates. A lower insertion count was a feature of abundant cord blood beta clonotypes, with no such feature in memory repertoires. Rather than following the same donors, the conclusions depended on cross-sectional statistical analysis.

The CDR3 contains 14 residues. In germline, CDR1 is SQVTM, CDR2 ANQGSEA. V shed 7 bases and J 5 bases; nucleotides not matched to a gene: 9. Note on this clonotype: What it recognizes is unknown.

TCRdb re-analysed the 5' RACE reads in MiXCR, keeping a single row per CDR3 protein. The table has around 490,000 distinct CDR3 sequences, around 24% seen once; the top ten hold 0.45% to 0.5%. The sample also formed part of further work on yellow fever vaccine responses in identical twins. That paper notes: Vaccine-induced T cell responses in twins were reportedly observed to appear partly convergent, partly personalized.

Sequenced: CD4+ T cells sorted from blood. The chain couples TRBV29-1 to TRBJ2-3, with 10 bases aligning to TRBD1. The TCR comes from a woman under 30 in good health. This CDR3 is CSGADRGRGDTQYF. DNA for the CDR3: TGCAGCGGTGCAGACAGGGGGCGCGGAGATACGCAGTATTTT.